This T cell receptor beta chain was recorded in a study of blood T cell repertoires in COVID-19. Study summary: The United States, Italy and Spain were the sources of the acute and convalescent COVID-19 samples. Sample material is recorded as cDNA or gDNA derived from T cells, B-cell-depleted T cells, or PBMCs.

Germline V gene data show CDR1 as SNHLY and CDR2 as FYNNEI. V dropped 5 bases and J dropped 5 bases, with 6 bases sitting between them. The CDR3 has 11 residues. As handled by the study authors: Estimates of nucleated cell counts were drawn from the amplification of reference gene primers. The data were produced by immunoSEQ multiplex PCR, yet TCRdb's version contains in-frame clones alone and is incomplete. V and J calls and clone size are copied from that table; D and trimming were computed from the DNA. The sample has 200,000 to 300,000 clones; over 70% are singletons. This rearrangement joins TRBV2 to TRBJ1-2; D unresolved. The sequence derives from a woman at least 80 years old with acute or convalescent COVID-19. The sequenced material came from peripheral blood. In nucleotides, the CDR3 is TGTGCCAGCAGTTTCAGATATGGCTACACCTTC. Protein sequence: CASSFRYGYTF.